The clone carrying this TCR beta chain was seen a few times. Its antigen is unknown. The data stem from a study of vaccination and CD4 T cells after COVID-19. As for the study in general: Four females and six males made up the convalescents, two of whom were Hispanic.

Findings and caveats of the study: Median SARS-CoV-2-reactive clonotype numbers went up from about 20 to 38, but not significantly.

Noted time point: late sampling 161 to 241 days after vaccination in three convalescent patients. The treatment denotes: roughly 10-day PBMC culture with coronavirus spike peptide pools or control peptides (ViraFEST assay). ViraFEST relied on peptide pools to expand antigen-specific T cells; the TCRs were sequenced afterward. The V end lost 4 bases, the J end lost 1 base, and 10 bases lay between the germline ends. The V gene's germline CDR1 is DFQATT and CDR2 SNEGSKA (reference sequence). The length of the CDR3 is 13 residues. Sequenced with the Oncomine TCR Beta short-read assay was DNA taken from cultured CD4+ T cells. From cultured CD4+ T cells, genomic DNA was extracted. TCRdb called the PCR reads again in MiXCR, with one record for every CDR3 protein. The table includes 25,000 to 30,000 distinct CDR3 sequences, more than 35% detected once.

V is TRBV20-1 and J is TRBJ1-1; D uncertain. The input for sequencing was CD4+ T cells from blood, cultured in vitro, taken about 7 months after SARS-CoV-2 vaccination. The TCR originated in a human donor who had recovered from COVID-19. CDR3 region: CSAMDHRNTEAFF. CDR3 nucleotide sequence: TGCAGTGCTATGGACCACAGGAACACTGAAGCTTTCTTT.